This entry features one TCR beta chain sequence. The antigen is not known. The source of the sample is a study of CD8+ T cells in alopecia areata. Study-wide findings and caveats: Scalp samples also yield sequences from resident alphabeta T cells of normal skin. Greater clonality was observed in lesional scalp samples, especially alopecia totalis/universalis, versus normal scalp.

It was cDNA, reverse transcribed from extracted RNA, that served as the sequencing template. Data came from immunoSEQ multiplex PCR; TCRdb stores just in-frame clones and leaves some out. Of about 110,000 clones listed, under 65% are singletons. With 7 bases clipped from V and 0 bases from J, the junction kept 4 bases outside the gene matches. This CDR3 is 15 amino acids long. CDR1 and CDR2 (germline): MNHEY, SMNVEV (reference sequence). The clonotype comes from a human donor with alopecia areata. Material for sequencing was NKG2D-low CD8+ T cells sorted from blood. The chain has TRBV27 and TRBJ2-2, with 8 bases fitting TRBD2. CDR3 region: CASTFGGANTGELFF. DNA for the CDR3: TGTGCCAGCACCTTCGGGGGGGCGAACACCGGGGAGCTGTTTTTT.